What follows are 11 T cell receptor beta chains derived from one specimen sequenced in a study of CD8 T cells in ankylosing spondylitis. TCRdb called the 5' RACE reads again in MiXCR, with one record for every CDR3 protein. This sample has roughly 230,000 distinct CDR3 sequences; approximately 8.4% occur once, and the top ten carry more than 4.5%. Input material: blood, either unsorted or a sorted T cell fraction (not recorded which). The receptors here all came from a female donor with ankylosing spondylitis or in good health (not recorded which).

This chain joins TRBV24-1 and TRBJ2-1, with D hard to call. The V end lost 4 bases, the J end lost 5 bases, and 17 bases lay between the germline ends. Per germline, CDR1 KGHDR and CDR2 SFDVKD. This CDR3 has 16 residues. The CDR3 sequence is CATSEWENGPNNEQFF. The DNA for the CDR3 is TGTGCCACCAGTGAATGGGAAAACGGTCCTAACAATGAGCAGTTCTTC.

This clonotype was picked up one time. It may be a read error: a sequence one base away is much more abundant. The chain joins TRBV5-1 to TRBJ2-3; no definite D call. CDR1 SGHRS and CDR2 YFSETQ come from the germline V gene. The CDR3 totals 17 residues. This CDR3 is CASSCLGGDCHTDAQYF. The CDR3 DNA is TGCGCCAGCAGCTGCTTAGGTGGTGATTGCCACACAGATGCGCAGTATTTT.

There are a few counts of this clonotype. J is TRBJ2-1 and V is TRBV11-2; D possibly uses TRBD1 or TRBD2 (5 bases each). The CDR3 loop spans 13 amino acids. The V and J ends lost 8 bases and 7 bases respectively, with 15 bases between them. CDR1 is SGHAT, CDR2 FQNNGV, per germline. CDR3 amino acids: CASGGSWGNEQFF. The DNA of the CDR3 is TGTGCCAGCGGCGGGTCTTGGGGGAATGAGCAGTTCTTC.

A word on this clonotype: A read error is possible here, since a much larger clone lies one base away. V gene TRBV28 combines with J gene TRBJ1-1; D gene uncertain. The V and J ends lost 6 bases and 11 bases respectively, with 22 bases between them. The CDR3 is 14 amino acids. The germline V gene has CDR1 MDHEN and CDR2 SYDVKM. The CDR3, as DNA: TGTGCCAGCAGCCACGGCGGTCAGGCCCTTGGGGCTTTCTTT. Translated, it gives CASSHGGQALGAFF.

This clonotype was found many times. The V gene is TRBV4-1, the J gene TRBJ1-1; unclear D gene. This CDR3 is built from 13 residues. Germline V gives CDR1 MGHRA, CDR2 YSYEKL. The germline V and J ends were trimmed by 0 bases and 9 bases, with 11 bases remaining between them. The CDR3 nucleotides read TGCGCCAGCAGCCAAGAAGGAGGGCGGAAAGCTTTCTTT. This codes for CASSQEGGRKAFF.

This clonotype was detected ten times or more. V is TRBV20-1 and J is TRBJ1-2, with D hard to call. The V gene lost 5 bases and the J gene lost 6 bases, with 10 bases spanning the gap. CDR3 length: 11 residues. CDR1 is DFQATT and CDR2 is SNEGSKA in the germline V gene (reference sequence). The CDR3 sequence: CSAALDHGYTF. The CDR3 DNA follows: TGCAGTGCTGCCCTTGACCATGGCTACACCTTC.

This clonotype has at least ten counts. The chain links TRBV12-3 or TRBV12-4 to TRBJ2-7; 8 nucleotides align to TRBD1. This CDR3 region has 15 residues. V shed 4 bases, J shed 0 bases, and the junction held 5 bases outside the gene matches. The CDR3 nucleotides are TGTGCCAGCAGTTCCCAGGGGGCGAGCTCCTACGAGCAGTACTTC. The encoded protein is CASSSQGASSYEQYF.

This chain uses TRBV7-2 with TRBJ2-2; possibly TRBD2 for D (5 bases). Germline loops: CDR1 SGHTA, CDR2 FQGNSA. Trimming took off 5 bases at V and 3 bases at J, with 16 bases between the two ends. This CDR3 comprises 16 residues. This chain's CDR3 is CASSPGLGTHTGELFF. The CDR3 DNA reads TGTGCCAGCAGCCCTGGACTCGGTACTCACACCGGGGAGCTGTTTTTT.

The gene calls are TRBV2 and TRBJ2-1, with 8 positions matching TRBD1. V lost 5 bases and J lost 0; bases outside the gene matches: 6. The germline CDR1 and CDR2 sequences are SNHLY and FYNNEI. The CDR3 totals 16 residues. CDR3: CASSSDTGGSYNEQFF. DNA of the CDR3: TGTGCCAGCAGTTCGGATACAGGGGGCTCCTACAATGAGCAGTTCTTC.

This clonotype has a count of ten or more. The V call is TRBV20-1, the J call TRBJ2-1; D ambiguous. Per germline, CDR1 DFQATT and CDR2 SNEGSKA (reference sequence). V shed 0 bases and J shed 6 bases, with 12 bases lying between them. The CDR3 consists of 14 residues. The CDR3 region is CSARDRAHFNEQFF. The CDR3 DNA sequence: TGCAGTGCTAGAGATCGGGCACACTTCAATGAGCAGTTCTTC.

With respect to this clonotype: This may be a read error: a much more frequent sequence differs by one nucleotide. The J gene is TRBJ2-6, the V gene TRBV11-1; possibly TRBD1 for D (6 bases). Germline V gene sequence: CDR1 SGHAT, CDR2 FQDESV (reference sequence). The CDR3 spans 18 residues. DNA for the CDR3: TGTGCCAGCAGCTTAGGGGGCCTACAGGGAAGTCGGGCCAGCGTCCTGACTTTC. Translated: CASSLGGLQGSRASVLTF.